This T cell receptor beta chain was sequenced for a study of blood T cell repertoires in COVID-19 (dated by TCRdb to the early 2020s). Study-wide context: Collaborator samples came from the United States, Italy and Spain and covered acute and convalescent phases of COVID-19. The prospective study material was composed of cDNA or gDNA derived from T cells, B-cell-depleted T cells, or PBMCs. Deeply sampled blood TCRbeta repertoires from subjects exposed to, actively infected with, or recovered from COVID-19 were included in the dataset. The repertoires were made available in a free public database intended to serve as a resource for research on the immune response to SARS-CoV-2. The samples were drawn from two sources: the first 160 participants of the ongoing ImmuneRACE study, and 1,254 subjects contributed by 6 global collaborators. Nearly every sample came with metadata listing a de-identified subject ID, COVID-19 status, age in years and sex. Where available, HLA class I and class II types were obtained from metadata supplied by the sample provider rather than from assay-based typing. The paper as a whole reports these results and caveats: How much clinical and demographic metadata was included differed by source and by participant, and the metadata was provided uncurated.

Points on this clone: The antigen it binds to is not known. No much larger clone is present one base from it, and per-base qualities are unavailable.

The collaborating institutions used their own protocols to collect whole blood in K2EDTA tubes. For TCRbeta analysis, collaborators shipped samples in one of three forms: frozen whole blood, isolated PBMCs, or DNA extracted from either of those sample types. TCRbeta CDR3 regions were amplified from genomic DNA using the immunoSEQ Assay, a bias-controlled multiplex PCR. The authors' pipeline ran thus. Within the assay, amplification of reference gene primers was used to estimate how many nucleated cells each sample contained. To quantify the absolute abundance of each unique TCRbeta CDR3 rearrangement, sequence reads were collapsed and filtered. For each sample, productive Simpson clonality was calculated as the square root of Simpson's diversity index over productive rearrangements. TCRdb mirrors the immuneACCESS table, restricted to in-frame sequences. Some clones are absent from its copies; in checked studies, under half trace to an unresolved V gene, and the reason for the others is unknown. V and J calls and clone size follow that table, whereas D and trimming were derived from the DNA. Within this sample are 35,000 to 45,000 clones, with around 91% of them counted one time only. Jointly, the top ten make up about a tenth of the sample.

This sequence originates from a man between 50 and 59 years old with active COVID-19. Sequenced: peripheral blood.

The bases read TGCGCCAGCAGCGCCTTGGAAGACACCTCTTACGAGCAGTACTTC. Translated, this gives CASSALEDTSYEQYF. The rearranged chain carries TRBV5-1 and TRBJ2-7; too little of a D gene remains to name it. Between the V and J ends, shortened by 4 bases and 4 bases respectively, the junction contains 18 bases. The CDR3 runs 15 residues from the cysteine to the phenylalanine. Of the read, only the CDR3 DNA is kept; its 45 bases are in frame from base 1. The germline V gene sets CDR1 to SGHRS and CDR2 to YFSETQ.